This TCR beta chain came from a study of T cells in tuberculosis. Only in-frame clones appear in the TCRdb table, and some are missing; sequencing was by immunoSEQ multiplex PCR. The sample lists tens of thousands of clones, around 90% occurring once. Per the germline V gene, CDR1 is PRHDT and CDR2 is FYEKMQ (reference sequence). V lost 0 bases and J lost 4, with 8 bases in between. The CDR3 runs to 14 residues. This TCR was recovered from a donor aged 5-35 years with latent tuberculosis or without tuberculosis infection. Some clones in this sample may be carry-over from other donors' samples. Input material: PBMCs. The chain is built from TRBV13 and TRBJ2-3; TRBD2 might be the D (6 bases). CDR3 sequence: CASSLGLAADTQYF. CDR3 coding DNA: TGTGCCAGCAGCTTAGGGTTAGCGGCAGATACGCAGTATTTT.